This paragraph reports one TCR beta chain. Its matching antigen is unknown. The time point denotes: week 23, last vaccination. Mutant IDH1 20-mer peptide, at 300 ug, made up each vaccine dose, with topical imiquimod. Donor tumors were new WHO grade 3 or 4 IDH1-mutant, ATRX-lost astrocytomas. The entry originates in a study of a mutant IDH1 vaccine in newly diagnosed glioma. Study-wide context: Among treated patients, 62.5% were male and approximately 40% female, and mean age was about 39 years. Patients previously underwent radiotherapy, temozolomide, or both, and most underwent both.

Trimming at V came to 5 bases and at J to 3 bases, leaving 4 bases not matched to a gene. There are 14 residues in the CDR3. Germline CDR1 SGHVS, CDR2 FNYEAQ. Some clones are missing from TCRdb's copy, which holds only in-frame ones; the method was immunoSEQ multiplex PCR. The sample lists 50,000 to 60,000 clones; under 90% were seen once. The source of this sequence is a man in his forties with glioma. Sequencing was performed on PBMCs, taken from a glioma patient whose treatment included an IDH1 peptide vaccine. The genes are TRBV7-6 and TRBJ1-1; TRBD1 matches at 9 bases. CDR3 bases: TGTGCCAGCAGCCACGACAGGGGGGACACTGAAGCTTTCTTT. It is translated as CASSHDRGDTEAFF.